The source of this TCR beta chain is a study of blood T cell repertoires in COVID-19. On the study more broadly: COVID-19 samples collected from the United States, Italy and Spain covered acute and convalescent phases. PBMCs, B-cell-depleted T cells, or T cells were the source of the cDNA or gDNA that made up the material.

This CDR3 comprises 15 residues. Trimming left V 2 bases short and J 3 bases short, with 11 bases between. The germline V gene encodes CDR1 MNHEY and CDR2 SVGAGI. Per the original data handling: Researchers report that nucleated cell counts were estimated from reference gene primer amplification. Generated by immunoSEQ multiplex PCR, the TCRdb table keeps only in-frame clones and is missing some. The DNA gave D and trimming, while V, J and clone size come from that table. Seen here are roughly 80,000 clones, over 70% observed once, and the top ten hold less than 15%. The TCR sequence derives from a man older than 75 with acute or convalescent COVID-19. Material: peripheral blood. This chain connects TRBV6-5 to TRBJ1-5; D is ambiguous. DNA of the CDR3: TGTGCCAGCAGTTACGGCGGCAGCATCAATCAGCCCCAGCATTTT. This sequence encodes CASSYGGSINQPQHF.